This T cell receptor (beta chain) was found in a study of cytomegalovirus exposure and HLA in healthy donors. Whole-study results and caveats: Links to common viral pathogens appeared, in a later analysis, for several of the most significant clusters. In a later analysis, a genetic analysis reported fewer productive-TCR N-insertions in an Asian-associated ancestry cluster than the cohort average.

The CDR3 has 13 amino acids. Germline CDR1 is SGHNT and CDR2 is YYREEE (reference sequence). Use of 60 Vbeta and 13 Jbeta primers characterized the PCR. Here immunoSEQ multiplex PCR was the method, and the copy in TCRdb shows in-frame clones only, minus some. Among about 100,000 clones, 70% to 80% were seen once, and the ten largest hold approximately 4.8%. This clone was observed a few times. Its target is unknown. Sequence at one end of the junction differs from germline and may be a read error. This sequence joins TRBV5-4 and TRBJ2-7; 9 nucleotides line up with TRBD2. The sample taken for sequencing was PBMCs. The TCR sequence derives from a woman aged 18-30 years in good health and CMV-seropositive. The CDR3 bases are TGTGCCACCCCTAGCGGGATCTCCGACGAGCAGTACTTC. The encoded protein is CATPSGISDEQYF.